This T cell receptor beta chain is drawn from a study of OX40 agonist ivuxolimab in advanced cancers. On the study more broadly: Every 2 weeks, patients received ivuxolimab intravenously, dosed at 0.01 to 10 mg/kg. Three individuals attained partial responses, comprising one hepatocellular carcinoma case and two cutaneous melanoma cases.

The CDR3 loop spans 15 amino acids. V was trimmed by 4 bases and J by 2 bases, leaving 12 bases between them. Germline V gives CDR1 SQVTM, CDR2 ANQGSEA. Overall study results and limits: Researchers report that CD8+ T cells had, on average, more expanded clones than CD4+.

With regard to this clone: Its specificity is unknown.

Produced via immunoSEQ multiplex PCR; TCRdb's table is partial and in-frame only. The sample consists of about 62,000 clones, 79% of them appearing once. Sequenced material: CD4+ or CD8+ T cells sorted from blood, taken in a trial of the OX40 agonist ivuxolimab. The chain joins TRBV29-1 to TRBJ2-6, with a tentative D call TRBD1 (6 bases). The TCR comes from an adult with an advanced solid tumor such as melanoma, head and neck, liver or kidney cancer. CDR3 sequence: CSVVPPGAGANVLTF. Written as DNA, the CDR3 is TGCAGCGTTGTACCCCCAGGGGCTGGGGCCAACGTCCTGACTTTC.